These 2 T cell receptor beta chains came from one sample sequenced in a study of T-cell reconstitution after alpha-beta-depleted transplantation in children. A TCRbeta library incorporating unique molecular identifiers was prepared. TCRdb called the PCR reads again in MiXCR, with one record for every CDR3 protein. The table records 90,000 to 100,000 distinct CDR3 sequences, 20% to 30% of them present only once. Sequenced here: PBMCs, sampled before TCRalphabeta/CD19-depleted stem cell transplant. The receptor source for this set is a boy aged 2 to 10 with acute lymphoblastic leukemia, due to receive a stem cell transplant.

V gene TRBV29-1 combines with J gene TRBJ2-1; 14 bases align to TRBD2. Germline V gene data show CDR1 as SQVTM and CDR2 as ANQGSEA. Trimming removed 6 bases from V and 7 bases from J; junction bases left unmatched: 8. The length of the CDR3 is 15 residues. CDR3 DNA: TGCAGCGTCGATTGGACTAGCGGGAGGAGGAATGAGCAGTTCTTC. It yields the protein CSVDWTSGRRNEQFF.

A few counts support this clonotype. The chain uses TRBV12-3 or TRBV12-4 and TRBJ1-4; 9 bases line up with TRBD1. The CDR3 extends over 14 amino acids. V lost 0 bases, J lost 14 bases, and 7 bases stayed unmatched. The chain's CDR3 is CASSLATQTGGLFF. In DNA, the CDR3 is TGTGCCAGCAGTTTAGCGACCCAGACAGGGGGGCTGTTTTTT.